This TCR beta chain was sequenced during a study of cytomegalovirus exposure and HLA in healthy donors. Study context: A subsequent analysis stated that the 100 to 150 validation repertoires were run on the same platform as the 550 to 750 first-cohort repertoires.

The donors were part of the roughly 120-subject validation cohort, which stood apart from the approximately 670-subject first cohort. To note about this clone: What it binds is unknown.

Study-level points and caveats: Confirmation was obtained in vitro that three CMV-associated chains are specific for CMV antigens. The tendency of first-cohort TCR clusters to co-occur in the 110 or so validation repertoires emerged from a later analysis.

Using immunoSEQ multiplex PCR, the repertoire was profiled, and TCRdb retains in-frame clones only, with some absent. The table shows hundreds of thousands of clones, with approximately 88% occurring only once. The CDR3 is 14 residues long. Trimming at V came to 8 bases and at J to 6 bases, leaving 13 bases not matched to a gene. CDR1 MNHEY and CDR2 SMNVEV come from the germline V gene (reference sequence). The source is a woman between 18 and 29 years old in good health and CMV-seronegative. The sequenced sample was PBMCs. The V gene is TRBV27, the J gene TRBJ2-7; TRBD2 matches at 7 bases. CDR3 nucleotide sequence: TGTGCCAGCTCCCCCGCGGGAGTTAGCCGCGAGCAGTACTTC. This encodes CASSPAGVSREQYF.